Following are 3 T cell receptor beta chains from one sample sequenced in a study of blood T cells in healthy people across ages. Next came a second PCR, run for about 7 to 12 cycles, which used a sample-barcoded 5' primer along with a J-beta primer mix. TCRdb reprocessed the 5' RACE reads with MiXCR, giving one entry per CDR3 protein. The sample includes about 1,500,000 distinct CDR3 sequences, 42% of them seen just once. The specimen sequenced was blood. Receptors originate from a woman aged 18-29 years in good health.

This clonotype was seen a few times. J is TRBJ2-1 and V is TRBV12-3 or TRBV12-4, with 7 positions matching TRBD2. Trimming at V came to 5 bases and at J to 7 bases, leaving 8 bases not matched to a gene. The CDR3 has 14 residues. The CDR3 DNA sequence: TGTGCCAGCAGTCAAGGGACTATTTGGAATGAGCAGTTCTTC. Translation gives CASSQGTIWNEQFF.

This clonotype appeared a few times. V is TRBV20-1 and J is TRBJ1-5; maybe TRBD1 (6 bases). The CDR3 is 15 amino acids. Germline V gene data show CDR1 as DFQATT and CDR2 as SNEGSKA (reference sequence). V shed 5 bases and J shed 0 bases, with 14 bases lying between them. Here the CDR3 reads CSAPLGGDSNQPQHF. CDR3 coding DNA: TGCAGTGCTCCGTTAGGGGGGGATAGCAATCAGCCCCAGCATTTT.

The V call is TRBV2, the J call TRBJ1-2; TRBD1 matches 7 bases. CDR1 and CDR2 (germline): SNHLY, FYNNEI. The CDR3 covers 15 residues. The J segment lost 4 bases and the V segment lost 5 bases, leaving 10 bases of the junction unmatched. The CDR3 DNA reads TGTGCCAGCAGTTCCGACAGGGAAAACCTCTATGGCTACACCTTC. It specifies CASSSDRENLYGYTF.